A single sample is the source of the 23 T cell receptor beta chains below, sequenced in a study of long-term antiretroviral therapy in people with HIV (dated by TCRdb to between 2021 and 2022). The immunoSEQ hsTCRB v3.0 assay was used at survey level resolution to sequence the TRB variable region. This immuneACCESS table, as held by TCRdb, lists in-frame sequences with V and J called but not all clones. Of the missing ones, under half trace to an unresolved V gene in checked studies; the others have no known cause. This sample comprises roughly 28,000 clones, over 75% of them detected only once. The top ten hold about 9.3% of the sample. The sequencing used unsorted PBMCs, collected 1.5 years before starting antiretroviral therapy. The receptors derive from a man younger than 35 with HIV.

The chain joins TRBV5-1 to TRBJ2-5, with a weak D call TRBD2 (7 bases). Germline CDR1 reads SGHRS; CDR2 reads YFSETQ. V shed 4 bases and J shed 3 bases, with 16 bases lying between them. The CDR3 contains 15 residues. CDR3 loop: CASSRATGREETQYF. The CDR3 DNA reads TGCGCCAGCAGCCGTGCCACAGGGAGGGAAGAGACCCAGTACTTC. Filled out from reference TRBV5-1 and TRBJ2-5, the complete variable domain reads KAGVTQTPRYLIKTRGQQVTLSCSPISGHRSVSWYQQTPGQGLQFLFEYFSETQRNKGNFPGRFSGRQFSNSRSEMNVSTLELGDSALYLCASSRATGREETQYFGPGTRLLVL.

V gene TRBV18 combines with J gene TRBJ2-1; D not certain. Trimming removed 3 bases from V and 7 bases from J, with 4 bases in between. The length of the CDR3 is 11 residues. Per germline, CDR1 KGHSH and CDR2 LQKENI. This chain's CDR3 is CASSPVNEQFF. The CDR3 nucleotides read TGTGCCAGCTCACCTGTTAATGAGCAGTTCTTC.

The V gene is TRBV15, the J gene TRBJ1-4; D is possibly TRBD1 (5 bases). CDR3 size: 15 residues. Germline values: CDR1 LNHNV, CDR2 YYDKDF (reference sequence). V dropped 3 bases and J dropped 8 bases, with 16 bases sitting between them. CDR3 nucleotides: TGTGCCACCAGCAGCCCGAGTAGGGGTAAAGAAAAACTGTTTTTT. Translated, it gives CATSSPSRGKEKLFF.

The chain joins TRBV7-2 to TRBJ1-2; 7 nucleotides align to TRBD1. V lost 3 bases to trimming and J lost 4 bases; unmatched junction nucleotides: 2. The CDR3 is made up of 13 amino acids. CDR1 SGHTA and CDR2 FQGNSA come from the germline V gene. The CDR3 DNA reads TGTGCCAGCAGCTTCCGACAGGGCTATGGCTACACCTTC. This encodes CASSFRQGYGYTF.

CDR3 sequence (DNA): TGTGCCAGCAGCTTCACACCGGCGACTAGCATTTCAGATACGCAGTATTTT. Its protein product is CASSFTPATSISDTQYF. The chain uses TRBV7-8 and TRBJ2-3, with 7 bases that match TRBD2. The CDR3 has 17 amino acids. V lost 3 bases and J lost 4; bases outside the gene matches: 13. The germline V gene encodes CDR1 SGHVS and CDR2 FQNEAQ.

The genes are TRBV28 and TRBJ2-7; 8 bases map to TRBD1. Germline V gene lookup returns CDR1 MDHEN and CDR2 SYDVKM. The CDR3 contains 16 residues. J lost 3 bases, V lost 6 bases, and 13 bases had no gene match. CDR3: CASSPTRTGYLYEQYF. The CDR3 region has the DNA TGTGCCAGCAGCCCTACGAGGACAGGGTACCTCTACGAGCAGTACTTC. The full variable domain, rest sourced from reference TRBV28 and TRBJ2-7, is DVKVTQSSRYLVKRTGEKVFLECVQDMDHENMFWYRQDPGLGLRLIYFSYDVKMKEKGDIPEGYSVSREKKERFSLILESASTNQTSMYLCASSPTRTGYLYEQYFGPGTRLTVT.

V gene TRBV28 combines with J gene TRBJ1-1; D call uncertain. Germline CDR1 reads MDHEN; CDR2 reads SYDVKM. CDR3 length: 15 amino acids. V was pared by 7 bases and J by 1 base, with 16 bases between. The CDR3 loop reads CASTPDGQPNTEAFF. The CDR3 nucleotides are TGTGCCAGCACCCCCGACGGGCAGCCGAACACTGAAGCTTTCTTT.

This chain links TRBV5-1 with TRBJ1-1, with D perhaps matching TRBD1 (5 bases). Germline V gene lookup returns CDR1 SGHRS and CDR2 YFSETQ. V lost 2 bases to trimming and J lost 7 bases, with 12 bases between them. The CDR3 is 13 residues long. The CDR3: CASSFDPGDEAFF. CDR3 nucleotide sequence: TGCGCCAGCAGCTTTGACCCGGGGGATGAAGCTTTCTTT. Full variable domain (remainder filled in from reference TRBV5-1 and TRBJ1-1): KAGVTQTPRYLIKTRGQQVTLSCSPISGHRSVSWYQQTPGQGLQFLFEYFSETQRNKGNFPGRFSGRQFSNSRSEMNVSTLELGDSALYLCASSFDPGDEAFFGQGTRLTVV.

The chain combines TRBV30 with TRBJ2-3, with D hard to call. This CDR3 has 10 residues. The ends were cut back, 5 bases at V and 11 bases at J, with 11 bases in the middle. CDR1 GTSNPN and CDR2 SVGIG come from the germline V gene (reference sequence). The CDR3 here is CAWAVGVQYF. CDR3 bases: TGTGCCTGGGCGGTGGGCGTGCAGTATTTT.

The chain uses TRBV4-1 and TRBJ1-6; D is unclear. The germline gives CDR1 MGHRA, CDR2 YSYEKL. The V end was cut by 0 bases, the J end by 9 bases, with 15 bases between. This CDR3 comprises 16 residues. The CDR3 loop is CASSQDRGRASSPLHF. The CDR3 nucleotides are TGCGCCAGCAGCCAAGATCGAGGCAGAGCCTCTTCACCCCTCCACTTT.

The CDR3 nucleotides read TGTGCCAGCAGTGGGTATAGAGGAATGCACGAGCAGTACTTC. Protein sequence: CASSGYRGMHEQYF. The chain links TRBV28 to TRBJ2-7; D ambiguous. The CDR3 totals 14 residues. The V gene's germline CDR1 is MDHEN and CDR2 SYDVKM. V lost 5 bases, J lost 5 bases, and 16 bases lay in between.

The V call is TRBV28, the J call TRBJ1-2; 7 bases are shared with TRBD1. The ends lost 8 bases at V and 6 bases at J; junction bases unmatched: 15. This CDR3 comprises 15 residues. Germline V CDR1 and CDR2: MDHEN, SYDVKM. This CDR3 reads CASGPTGYKENGYTF. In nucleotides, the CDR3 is TGTGCCAGCGGCCCGACAGGGTATAAAGAAAATGGCTACACCTTC.

For the CDR3, the DNA is TGTGCCAGCAGCTACGGGACTCAGGTCTACAATGAGCAGTTCTTC. Amino acid sequence: CASSYGTQVYNEQFF. The rearrangement uses TRBV5-6 and TRBJ2-1, with D possibly being TRBD2 (6 bases). V lost 3 bases, J lost 3 bases, and 13 bases lay in between. This CDR3 contains 15 residues. Germline V lookup: CDR1 SGHDT, CDR2 YYEEEE.

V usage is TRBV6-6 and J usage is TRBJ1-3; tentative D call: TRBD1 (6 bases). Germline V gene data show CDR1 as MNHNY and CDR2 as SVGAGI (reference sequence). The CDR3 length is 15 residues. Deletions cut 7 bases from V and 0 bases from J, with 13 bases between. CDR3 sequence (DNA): TGTGCCAGCACCACAGACAGGTTCTCTGGAAACACCATATATTTT. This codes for CASTTDRFSGNTIYF.

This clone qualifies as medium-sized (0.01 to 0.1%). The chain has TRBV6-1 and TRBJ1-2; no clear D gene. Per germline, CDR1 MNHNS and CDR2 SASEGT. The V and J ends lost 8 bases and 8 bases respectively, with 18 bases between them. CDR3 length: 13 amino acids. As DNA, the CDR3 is TGTGCCAGCCGCCTAGGGTCCGGGCTCGGCTACACCTTC. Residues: CASRLGSGLGYTF.

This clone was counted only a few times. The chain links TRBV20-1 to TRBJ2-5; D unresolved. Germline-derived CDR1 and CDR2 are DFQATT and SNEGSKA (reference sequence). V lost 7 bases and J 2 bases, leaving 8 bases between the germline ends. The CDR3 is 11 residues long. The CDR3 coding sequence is TGCAGTGGGGCCAAACAAGAGACCCAGTACTTC. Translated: CSGAKQETQYF.

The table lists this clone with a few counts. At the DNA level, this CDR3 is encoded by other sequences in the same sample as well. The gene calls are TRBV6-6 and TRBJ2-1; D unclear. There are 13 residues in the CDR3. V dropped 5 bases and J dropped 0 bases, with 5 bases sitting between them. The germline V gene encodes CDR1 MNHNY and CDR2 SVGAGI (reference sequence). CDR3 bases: TGTGCCAGCAGTGACGACTCCTACAATGAGCAGTTCTTC. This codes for CASSDDSYNEQFF.

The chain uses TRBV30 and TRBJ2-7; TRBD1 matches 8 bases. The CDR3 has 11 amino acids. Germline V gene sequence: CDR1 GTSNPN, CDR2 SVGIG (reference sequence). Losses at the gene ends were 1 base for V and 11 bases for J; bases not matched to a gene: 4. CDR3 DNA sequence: TGTGCCTGGAGTGCCCCGACAGGGGAGTACTTC. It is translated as CAWSAPTGEYF.

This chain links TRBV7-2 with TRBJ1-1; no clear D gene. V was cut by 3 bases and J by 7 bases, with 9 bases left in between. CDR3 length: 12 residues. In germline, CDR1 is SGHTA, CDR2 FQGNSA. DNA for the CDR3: TGTGCCAGCAGCTTCGGACGGCATGAAGCTTTCTTT. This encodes CASSFGRHEAFF.

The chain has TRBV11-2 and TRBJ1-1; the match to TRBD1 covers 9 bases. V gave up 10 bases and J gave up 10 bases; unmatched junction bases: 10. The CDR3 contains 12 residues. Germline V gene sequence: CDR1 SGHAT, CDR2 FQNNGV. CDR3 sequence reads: CANQGQGGGAFF. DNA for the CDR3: TGTGCCAACCAGGGACAGGGCGGAGGAGCTTTCTTT.

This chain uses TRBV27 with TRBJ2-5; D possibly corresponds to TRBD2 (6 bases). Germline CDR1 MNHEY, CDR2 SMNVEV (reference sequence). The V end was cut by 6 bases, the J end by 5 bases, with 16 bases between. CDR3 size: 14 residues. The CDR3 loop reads CASRKGSGSETQYF. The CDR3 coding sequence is TGTGCCAGCAGGAAAGGGAGCGGGTCGGAGACCCAGTACTTC.

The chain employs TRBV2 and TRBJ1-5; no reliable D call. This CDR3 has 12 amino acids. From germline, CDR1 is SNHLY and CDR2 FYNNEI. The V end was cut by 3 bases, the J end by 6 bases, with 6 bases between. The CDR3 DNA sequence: TGTGCCAGCAGTGATCTCGGTCAGCCCCAGCATTTT. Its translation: CASSDLGQPQHF.

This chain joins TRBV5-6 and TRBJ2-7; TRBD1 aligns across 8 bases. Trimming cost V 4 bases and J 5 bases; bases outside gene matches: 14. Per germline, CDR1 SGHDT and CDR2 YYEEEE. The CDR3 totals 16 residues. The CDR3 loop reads CASSEKWTGMGHEQYF. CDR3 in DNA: TGTGCCAGCAGCGAAAAATGGACAGGGATGGGCCACGAGCAGTACTTC.